This T cell receptor beta chain was recovered during a study of T cell repertoires in cytomegalovirus infection. The overall study: Indications of both CMV infection and matching HLA type were provided by public TCR beta signatures. Study results and caveats: The cumulative frequency of public TCR beta families identified carriers of CMV plus the relevant HLA. Dominating the ex vivo response were TCR beta clonotypes that were CMV-specific and HLA-C-restricted.

Many counts were recorded for this clonotype. Its specificity is not known. Trimming took 4 bases from V and 1 from J, leaving 10 bases between them. Germline CDR1 DFQATT, CDR2 SNEGSKA (reference sequence). The CDR3 spans 13 residues. TCRdb used MiXCR to reprocess the reads, holding one entry per CDR3 protein. This table has around 210,000 distinct CDR3 sequences, around 6.2% appearing once. The chain carries TRBV20-1 and TRBJ1-1; perhaps TRBD1 as D (5 bases). The sequence was obtained from a human donor in good health (CMV status not recorded). Some clones in this sample may be carry-over from other donors' samples. Sequencing used PBMCs. The CDR3 bases are TGCAGTGCTACAGGGCTCGAGAACACTGAAGCTTTCTTT. The encoded protein is CSATGLENTEAFF.